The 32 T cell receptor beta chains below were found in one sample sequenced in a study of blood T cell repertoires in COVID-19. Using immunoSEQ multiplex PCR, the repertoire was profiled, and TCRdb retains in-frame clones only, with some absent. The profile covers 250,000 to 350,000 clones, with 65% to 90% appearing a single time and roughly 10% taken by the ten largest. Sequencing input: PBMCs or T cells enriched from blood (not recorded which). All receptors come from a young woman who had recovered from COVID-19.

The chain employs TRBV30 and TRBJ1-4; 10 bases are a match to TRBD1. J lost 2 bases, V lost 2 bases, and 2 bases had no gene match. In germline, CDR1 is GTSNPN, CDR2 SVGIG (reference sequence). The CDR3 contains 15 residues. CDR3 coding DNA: TGTGCCTGGAGTACGGGACAGGGGACTAATGAAAAACTGTTTTTT. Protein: CAWSTGQGTNEKLFF.

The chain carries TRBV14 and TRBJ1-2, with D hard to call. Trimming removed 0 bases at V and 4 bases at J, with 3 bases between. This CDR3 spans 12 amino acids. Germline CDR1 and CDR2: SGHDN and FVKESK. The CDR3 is CASSQEAYGYTF. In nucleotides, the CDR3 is TGTGCCAGCAGCCAAGAGGCCTATGGCTACACCTTC.

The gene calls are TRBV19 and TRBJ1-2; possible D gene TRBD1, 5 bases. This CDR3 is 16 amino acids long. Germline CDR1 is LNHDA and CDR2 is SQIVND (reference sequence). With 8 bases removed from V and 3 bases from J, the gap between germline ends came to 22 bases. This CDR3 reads CASRTRDGKEYYGYTF. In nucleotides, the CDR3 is TGTGCCAGTCGAACCAGGGATGGAAAGGAATACTATGGCTACACCTTC.

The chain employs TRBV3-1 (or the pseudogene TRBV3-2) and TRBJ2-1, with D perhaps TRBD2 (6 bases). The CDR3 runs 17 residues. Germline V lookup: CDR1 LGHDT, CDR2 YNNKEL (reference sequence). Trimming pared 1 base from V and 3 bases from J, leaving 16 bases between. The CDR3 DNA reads TGTGCCAGCAGCCAAGCCCTGGGAGGTCCCCTCTACAATGAGCAGTTCTTC. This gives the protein CASSQALGGPLYNEQFF.

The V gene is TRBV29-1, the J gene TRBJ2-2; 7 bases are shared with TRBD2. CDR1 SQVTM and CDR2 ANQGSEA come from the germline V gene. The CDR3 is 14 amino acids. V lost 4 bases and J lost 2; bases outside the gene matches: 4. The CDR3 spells CSVVRGGNTGELFF. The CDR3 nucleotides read TGCAGCGTTGTACGCGGGGGAAACACCGGGGAGCTGTTTTTT.

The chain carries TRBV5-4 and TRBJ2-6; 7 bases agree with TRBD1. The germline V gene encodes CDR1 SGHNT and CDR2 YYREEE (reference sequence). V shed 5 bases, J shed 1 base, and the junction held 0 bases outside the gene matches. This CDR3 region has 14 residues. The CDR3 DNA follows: TGTGCCAGCAGGACAGGGTCTGGGGCCAACGTCCTGACTTTC. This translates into CASRTGSGANVLTF.

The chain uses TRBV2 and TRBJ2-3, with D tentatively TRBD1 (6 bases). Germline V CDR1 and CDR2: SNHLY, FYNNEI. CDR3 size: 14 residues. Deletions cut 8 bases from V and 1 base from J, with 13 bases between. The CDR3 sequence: CASSDSGRTDTQYF. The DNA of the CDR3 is TGTGCCAGCTCGGACAGCGGACGCACAGATACGCAGTATTTT.

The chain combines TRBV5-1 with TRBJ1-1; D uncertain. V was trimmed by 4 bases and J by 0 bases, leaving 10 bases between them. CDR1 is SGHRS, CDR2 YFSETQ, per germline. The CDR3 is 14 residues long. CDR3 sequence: CASSIGGVNTEAFF. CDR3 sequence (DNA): TGCGCCAGCAGCATTGGAGGAGTGAACACTGAAGCTTTCTTT.

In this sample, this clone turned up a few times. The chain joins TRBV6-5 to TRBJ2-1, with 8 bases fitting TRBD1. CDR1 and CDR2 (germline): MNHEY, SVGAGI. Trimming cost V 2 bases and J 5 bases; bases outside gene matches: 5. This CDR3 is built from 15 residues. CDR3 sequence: CASSYRTGLNNEQFF. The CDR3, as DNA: TGTGCCAGCAGTTACCGGACAGGGTTAAACAATGAGCAGTTCTTC.

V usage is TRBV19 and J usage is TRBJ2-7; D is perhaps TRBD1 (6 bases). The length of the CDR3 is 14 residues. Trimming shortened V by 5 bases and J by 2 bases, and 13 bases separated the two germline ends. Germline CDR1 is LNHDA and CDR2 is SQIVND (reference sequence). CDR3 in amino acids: CASSWSRDTYEQYF. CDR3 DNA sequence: TGTGCCAGTAGTTGGTCTAGGGACACCTACGAGCAGTACTTC.

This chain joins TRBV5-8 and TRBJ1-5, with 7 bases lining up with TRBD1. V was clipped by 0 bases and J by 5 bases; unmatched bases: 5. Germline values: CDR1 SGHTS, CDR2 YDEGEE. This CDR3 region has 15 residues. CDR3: CASSLGTGFDQPQHF. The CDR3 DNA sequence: TGTGCCAGCAGCTTGGGGACAGGATTTGATCAGCCCCAGCATTTT.

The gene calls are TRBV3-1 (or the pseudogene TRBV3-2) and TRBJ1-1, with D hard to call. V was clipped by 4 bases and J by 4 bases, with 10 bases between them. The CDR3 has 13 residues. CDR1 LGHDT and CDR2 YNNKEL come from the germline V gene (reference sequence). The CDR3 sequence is CASSRSGRTEAFF. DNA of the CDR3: TGTGCCAGCAGCCGCTCAGGTCGCACTGAAGCTTTCTTT.

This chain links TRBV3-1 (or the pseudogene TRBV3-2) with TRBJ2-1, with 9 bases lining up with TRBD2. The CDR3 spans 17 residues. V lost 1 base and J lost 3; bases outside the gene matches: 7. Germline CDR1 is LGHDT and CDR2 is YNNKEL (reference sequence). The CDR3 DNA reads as TGTGCCAGCAGCCAAGCGGGACTAGCTGACAGCTACAATGAGCAGTTCTTC. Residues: CASSQAGLADSYNEQFF.

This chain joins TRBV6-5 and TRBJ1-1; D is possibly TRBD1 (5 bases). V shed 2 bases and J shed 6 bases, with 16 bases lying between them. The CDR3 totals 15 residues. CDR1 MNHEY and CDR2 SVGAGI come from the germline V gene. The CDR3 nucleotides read TGTGCCAGCAGTTACCCGGCGGGGGGTTACGCTGAAGCTTTCTTT. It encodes CASSYPAGGYAEAFF.

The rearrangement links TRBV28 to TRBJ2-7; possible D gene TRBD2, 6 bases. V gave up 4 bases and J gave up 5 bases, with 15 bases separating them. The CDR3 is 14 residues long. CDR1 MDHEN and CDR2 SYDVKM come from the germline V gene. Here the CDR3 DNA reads TGTGCCAGCAGTTCCCCCCCGGGGGACGACGAGCAGTACTTC. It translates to CASSSPPGDDEQYF.

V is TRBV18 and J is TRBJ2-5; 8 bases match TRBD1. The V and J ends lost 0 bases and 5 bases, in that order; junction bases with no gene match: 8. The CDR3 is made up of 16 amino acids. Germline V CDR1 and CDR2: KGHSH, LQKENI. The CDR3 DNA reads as TGTGCCAGCTCACCACCCCAAGGACAGGGCGGGGAGACCCAGTACTTC. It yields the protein CASSPPQGQGGETQYF.

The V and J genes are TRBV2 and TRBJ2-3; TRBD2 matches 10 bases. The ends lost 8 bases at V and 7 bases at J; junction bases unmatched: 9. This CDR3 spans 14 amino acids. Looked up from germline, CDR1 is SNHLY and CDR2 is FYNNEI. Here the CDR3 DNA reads TGTGCCAGCCTAGGACTAGCGGCAATCTATACGCAGTATTTT. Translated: CASLGLAAIYTQYF. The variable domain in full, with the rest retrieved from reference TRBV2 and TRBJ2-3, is EPEVTQTPSHQVTQMGQEVILRCVPISNHLYFYWYRQILGQKVEFLVSFYNNEISEKSEIFDDQFSVERPDGSNFTLKIRSTKLEDSAMYFCASLGLAAIYTQYFGPGTRLTVL.

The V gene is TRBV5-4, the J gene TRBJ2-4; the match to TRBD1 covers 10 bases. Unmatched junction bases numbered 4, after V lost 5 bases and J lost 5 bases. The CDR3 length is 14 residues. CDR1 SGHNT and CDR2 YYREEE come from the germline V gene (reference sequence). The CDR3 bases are TGTGCCAGCAGTCCCGGGACAGGGGAAAACATTCAGTACTTC. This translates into CASSPGTGENIQYF.

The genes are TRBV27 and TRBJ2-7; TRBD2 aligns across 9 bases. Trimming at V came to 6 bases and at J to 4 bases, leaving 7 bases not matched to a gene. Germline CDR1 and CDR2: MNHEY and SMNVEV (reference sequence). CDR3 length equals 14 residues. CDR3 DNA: TGTGCCAGCAGCTCAGGACTAGCGATTTACGAGCAGTACTTC. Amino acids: CASSSGLAIYEQYF.

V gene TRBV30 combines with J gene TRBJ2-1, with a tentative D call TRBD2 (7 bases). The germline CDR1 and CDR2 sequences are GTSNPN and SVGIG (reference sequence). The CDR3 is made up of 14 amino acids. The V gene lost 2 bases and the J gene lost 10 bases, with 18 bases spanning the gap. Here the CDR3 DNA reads TGTGCCTGGAGTAGCATGGGGGGGCTTCGAGAGCAGTTCTTC. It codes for CAWSSMGGLREQFF.

The CDR3 region is CASIPRLRGTGELFF. The DNA of the CDR3 is TGTGCCAGCATCCCTAGGTTGCGGGGCACCGGGGAGCTGTTTTTT. The rearrangement joins TRBV6-5 to TRBJ2-2; a possible D gene is TRBD2 (6 bases). Germline-derived CDR1 and CDR2 are MNHEY and SVGAGI. Trimming took 7 bases from V and 4 from J, leaving 16 bases between them. The CDR3 loop spans 15 amino acids.

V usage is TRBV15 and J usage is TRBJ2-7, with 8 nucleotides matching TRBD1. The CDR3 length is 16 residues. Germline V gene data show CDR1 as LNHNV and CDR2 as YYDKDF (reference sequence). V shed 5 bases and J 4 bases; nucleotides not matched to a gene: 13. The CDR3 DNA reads TGTGCCACCAGCTTACACCAGGGGGCGGCCCGGTACGAGCAGTACTTC. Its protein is CATSLHQGAARYEQYF. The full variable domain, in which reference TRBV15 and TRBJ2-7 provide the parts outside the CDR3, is DAMVIQNPRYQVTQFGKPVTLSCSQTLNHNVMYWYQQKSSQAPKLLFHYYDKDFNNEADTPDNFQSRRPNTSFCFLDIRSPGLGDTAMYLCATSLHQGAARYEQYFGPGTRLTVT.

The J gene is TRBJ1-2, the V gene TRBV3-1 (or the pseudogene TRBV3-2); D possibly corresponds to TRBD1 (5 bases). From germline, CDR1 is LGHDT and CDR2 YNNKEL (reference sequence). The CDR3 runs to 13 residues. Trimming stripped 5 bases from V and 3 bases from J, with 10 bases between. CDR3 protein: CASSGDSDYGYTF. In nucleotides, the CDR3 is TGTGCCAGCAGCGGCGACAGCGACTATGGCTACACCTTC.

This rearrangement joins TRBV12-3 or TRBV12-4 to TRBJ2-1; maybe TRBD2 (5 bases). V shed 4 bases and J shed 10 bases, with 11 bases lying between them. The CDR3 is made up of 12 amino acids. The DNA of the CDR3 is TGTGCCAGCAGTTGGGCGGGCCCGGAGCAGTTCTTC. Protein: CASSWAGPEQFF.

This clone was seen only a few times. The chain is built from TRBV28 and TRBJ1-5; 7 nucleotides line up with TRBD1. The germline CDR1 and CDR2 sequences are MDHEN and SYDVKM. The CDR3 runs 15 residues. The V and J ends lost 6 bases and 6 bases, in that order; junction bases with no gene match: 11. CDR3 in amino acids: CASSLGQSFGQPQHF. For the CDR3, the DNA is TGTGCCAGCAGCCTGGGACAGTCTTTCGGTCAGCCCCAGCATTTT.

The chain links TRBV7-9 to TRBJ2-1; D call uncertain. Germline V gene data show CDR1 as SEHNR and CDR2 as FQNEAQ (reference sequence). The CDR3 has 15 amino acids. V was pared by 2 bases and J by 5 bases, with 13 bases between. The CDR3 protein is CASSLTRLPHNEQFF. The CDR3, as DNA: TGTGCCAGCAGCTTAACGAGGCTCCCCCACAATGAGCAGTTCTTC.

CDR3: CASKPSHSTDTQYF. The CDR3 DNA follows: TGCGCCAGCAAGCCCTCCCATAGCACAGATACGCAGTATTTT. V is TRBV5-1 and J is TRBJ2-3; D gene ambiguous. Deletions cut 6 bases from V and 0 bases from J, with 11 bases between. Germline V CDR1 and CDR2: SGHRS, YFSETQ. The CDR3 spans 14 residues.

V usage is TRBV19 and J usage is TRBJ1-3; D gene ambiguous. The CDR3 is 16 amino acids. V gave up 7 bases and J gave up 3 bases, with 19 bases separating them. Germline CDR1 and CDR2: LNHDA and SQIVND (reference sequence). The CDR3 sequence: CASTLRAEAVGNTIYF. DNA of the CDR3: TGTGCCAGTACCCTAAGGGCGGAGGCAGTTGGAAACACCATATATTTT.

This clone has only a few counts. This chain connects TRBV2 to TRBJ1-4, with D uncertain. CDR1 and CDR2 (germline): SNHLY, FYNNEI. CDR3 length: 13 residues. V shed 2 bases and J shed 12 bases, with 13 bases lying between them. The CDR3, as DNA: TGTGCCAGCAGTGAACGGACTATCTCGGAACTGTTTTTT. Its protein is CASSERTISELFF.

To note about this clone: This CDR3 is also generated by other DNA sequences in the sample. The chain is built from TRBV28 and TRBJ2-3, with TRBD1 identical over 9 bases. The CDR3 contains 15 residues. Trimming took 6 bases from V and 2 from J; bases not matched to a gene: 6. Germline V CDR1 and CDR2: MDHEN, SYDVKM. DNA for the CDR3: TGTGCCAGCAGCCCGGGACAGGGTTTCACAGATACGCAGTATTTT. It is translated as CASSPGQGFTDTQYF.

The CDR3: CASREGQGLTGELFF. The CDR3 coding sequence is TGTGCCAGCAGGGAGGGACAGGGCTTGACCGGGGAGCTGTTTTTT. The V and J genes are TRBV9 and TRBJ2-2, with TRBD1 identical over 9 bases. The CDR3 length is 15 residues. V dropped 5 bases and J dropped 5; count of bases not matched to a gene: 7. Germline CDR1 is SGDLS and CDR2 is YYNGEE.

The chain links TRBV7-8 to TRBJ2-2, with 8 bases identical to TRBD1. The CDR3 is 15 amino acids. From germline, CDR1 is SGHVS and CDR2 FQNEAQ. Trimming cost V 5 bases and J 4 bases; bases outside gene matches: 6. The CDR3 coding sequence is TGTGCCAGCAGCGAGACAGGGGCGGGCACCGGGGAGCTGTTTTTT. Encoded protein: CASSETGAGTGELFF.